Detailed here is one TCR beta chain. The data stem from a study of blood T cells in healthy people across ages. Next came a second PCR, run for about 6 to 11 cycles, which used a sample-barcoded 5' primer along with a J-beta primer mix. TCRdb re-called the 5' RACE reads through MiXCR, storing one row per CDR3 protein. In the table there are 750,000 to 950,000 distinct CDR3 sequences, 20% to 30% of which are singletons. In germline, CDR1 is SGHRS, CDR2 YFSETQ. This CDR3 spans 13 amino acids. A further study also used this sample, focusing on T cells of mothers and their children.

The sample was blood. The sequence was collected from a boy younger than 18 in good health. The chain employs TRBV5-1 and TRBJ2-5; 8 bases are a match to TRBD1. The DNA end lines up better with TRBJ2-7; the J call may be wrong. CDR3 loop: CASSLPGGDEQYF. DNA of the CDR3: TGCGCCAGCAGCTTGCCAGGGGGCGACGAGCAGTACTTC.